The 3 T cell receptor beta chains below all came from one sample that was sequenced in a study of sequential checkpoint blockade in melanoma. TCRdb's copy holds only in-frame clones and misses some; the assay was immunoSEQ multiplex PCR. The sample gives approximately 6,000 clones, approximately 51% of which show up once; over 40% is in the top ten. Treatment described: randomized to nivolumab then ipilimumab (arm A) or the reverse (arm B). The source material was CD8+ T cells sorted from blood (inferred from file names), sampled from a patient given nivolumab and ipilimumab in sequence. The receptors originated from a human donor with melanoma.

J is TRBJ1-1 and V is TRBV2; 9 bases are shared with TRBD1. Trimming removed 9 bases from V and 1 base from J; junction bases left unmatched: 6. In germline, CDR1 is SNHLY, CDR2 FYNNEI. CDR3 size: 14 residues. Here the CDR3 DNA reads TGTGCCAGTAACACAGGGGGCAAGAACACTGAAGCTTTCTTT. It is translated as CASNTGGKNTEAFF.

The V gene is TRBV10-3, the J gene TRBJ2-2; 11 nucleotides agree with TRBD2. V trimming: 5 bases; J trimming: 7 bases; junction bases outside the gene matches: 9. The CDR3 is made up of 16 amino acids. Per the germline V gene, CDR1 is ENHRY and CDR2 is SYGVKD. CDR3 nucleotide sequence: TGTGCCATCAGTTTCACTAGCGGGAGAGTGGGCGGGGAGCTGTTTTTT. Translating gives CAISFTSGRVGGELFF.

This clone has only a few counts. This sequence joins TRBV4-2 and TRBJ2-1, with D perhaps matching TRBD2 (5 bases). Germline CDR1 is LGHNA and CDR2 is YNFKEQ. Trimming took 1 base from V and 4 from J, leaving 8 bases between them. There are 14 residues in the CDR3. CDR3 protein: CASSQGGLYNEQFF. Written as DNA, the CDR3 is TGTGCCAGCAGCCAAGGTGGACTGTACAATGAGCAGTTCTTC.